These T cell receptor beta chains were read from a single sample in a study of T cells in Graves' hyperthyroidism and ophthalmopathy. TCRdb re-called the multiplex PCR reads with MiXCR, one entry per CDR3 protein. The sample lists about 760,000 distinct CDR3 sequences; just over 35% were seen once. Sequenced: blood. Every receptor here comes from a woman aged 40 to 50 with Graves' hyperthyroidism. Each CDR3 is given with its conserved first and last residue. D genes are given only for firm matches. Clone size is shown for a subset of rows, as once, few, many or a class of expanded clone.

d_gene	abundance	v_gene	j_gene	CDR3nt	CDR3aa
.	few	TRBV12-3/TRBV12-4	TRBJ1-1	TGTGCCAGCAGTTTCCCAGGGAACGGGAACACTGAAGCTTTCTTT	CASSFPGNGNTEAFF
.	.	TRBV4-2	TRBJ2-2	TGTGCCAGCAGCCAAGAGAACGAGGGGGGTGCGAACACCGGGGAGCTGTTTTTT	CASSQENEGGANTGELFF
TRBD1	.	TRBV6-2/TRBV6-3	TRBJ2-7	TGTGCCAGCAGTAGGACAGGCCATCCCTACGAGCAGTACTTC	CASSRTGHPYEQYF
.	many	TRBV2	TRBJ2-5	TGTGCCAGCAAGGGGGGGTTCCAAGAGACCCAGTACTTC	CASKGGFQETQYF
TRBD1	.	TRBV20-1	TRBJ2-7	TGCAGTGCTAGACGACAGGGGAATCCCTACGAGCAGTACTTC	CSARRQGNPYEQYF
.	few	TRBV19	TRBJ1-2	TGTGCCAGTAGTATGGGCGGCTGGGACGGCTACACCTTC	CASSMGGWDGYTF
.	few	TRBV7-3	TRBJ1-1	TGTGCCAGCAGCCTCTCGGGGGAGAACGCTGAAGCTTTCTTT	CASSLSGENAEAFF
.	.	TRBV7-2	TRBJ1-1	TGTGCCAGCAGCTTAGTCAGGGCTCCCACTGAAGCTTTCTTT	CASSLVRAPTEAFF
TRBD1	many	TRBV15	TRBJ1-5	TGTGCCACCAGCCTCGGGACAGGGTGGAATCAGCCCCAGCATTTT	CATSLGTGWNQPQHF
.	.	TRBV7-9	TRBJ2-5	TGTGCCAGCAGCCAAGATGCAGGCGGACTTCAAGAGACCCTGTACTTC	CASSQDAGGLQETLYF
TRBD2	many	TRBV7-9	TRBJ2-3	TGTGCCAGCAGTCCTAGCGGGAGGGGGTTCGGAGATACGCAGTATTTT	CASSPSGRGFGDTQYF
TRBD1	.	TRBV7-9	TRBJ1-5	TGTGCCAGCAGCCAGGGGACAGGGGATACCCAGCCCCAGCATTTT	CASSQGTGDTQPQHF
.	.	TRBV7-9	TRBJ1-5	TGTGCTATCCGGGCAAGGGCCCAGCATTTT	CAIRARAQHF
TRBD1	few	TRBV6-6	TRBJ1-6	TGTGCCAGCAGCGATACAGGGGAGTGGTACTCACCCCTCCACTTT	CASSDTGEWYSPLHF
.	.	TRBV7-2	TRBJ1-1	TGTGCCAGCAGCTTAGCGGGGGGAGGGGCTGAAGCTTCCTTT	CASSLAGGGAEASF
TRBD1	many	TRBV2	TRBJ1-2	TGTGCCAGCAGTGCCGGGACAGGGTTTGGCTACACCTTC	CASSAGTGFGYTF
TRBD2	few	TRBV15	TRBJ2-7	TGTGCCACCAGCAGAATCGCGGGGGGGGGGGAGCAGTACTTC	CATSRIAGGGEQYF
TRBD2	.	TRBV7-2	TRBJ2-7	TGTGCCAGCAGCTCGAAGCGGCTAGCGGTAGATTCCTACGAGCAGTACTTC	CASSSKRLAVDSYEQYF
.	many	TRBV29-1	TRBJ2-5	TGCAGCGTTGAAAAAGGGACGGGCGAGACCCAGTACTTC	CSVEKGTGETQYF
.	many	TRBV10-3	TRBJ1-1	TGTGCCATCAGTGAGTCGGTGGACACTGAAGCTTTCTTT	CAISESVDTEAFF
.	many	TRBV2	TRBJ1-6	TGTGCCAGCAATACCCCGCCGATCGTTAATTCACCCCTCCACTTT	CASNTPPIVNSPLHF
TRBD2	.	TRBV24-1	TRBJ2-1	TGTGCCACCAGTGATTTAAAGCGGGGGGGGGCCTACAATGAGCAGTTCTTC	CATSDLKRGGAYNEQFF
.	many	TRBV5-1	TRBJ1-1	TGCGCCAGCAGCTTAGACAGTACACTGAAAGCTTTCTTT	CASSLDSTLKAFF
.	.	TRBV13	TRBJ2-2	TGTGCCAGCAGCCCTCTACATAACACCGGGGAGCTGTTTTTT	CASSPLHNTGELFF
.	many	TRBV24-1	TRBJ2-7	TGTGCCACCCACCGGGACACCTCCTACGAGCAGTACTTC	CATHRDTSYEQYF
.	once	TRBV19	TRBJ1-1	TGTGCCAGTAGTATAGACAGTGCCGAAGCTTTCTTT	CASSIDSAEAFF
.	few	TRBV5-8	TRBJ1-4	TGTGCCAGCAGCTTGTTGACAGGTTCTAATGAAAAACTGTTTTTT	CASSLLTGSNEKLFF
.	.	TRBV19	TRBJ2-1	TGTGCCAGTAGTATAAGGGCCGAGTACAATGAGCAGTTCTTC	CASSIRAEYNEQFF
.	many	TRBV19	TRBJ1-6	TGTGCCTCGTCGTTCGGTGGGAGCTATAATTCACCCCTCCACTTT	CASSFGGSYNSPLHF
TRBD2	many	TRBV7-9	TRBJ2-7	TGTGCCAGCAGCCCGAGCGGGAGCGGCTCAAACTACGAGCAGTACTTC	CASSPSGSGSNYEQYF
.	.	TRBV6-2/TRBV6-3	TRBJ1-5	TGTGCCAGCAGTTTGGGACAACCATCAGCCCAGCATTTT	CASSLGQPSAQHF
.	.	TRBV20-1	TRBJ2-5	TGCAGTGCTATGGGGCAGGGTTCGGGGGAGACCCAGTACTTC	CSAMGQGSGETQYF
.	once	TRBV14	TRBJ1-2	TGTGCCAGCAGCCAGGACCCCGGGGGCTTCTATGGCTACACCTTC	CASSQDPGGFYGYTF
.	.	TRBV3-1	TRBJ2-7	TGTGCCAGCACCGCGAGTGGGCCCTCCTACGAGCAGTACTTC	CASTASGPSYEQYF
.	many	TRBV20-1	TRBJ2-5	TGCAGTGCTAGAGATGGCGAGACCCAGTACTTC	CSARDGETQYF
.	few	TRBV24-1	TRBJ2-7	TGTGCCACCAGTGACAGCGCTACCTACGAGCAGTACTTC	CATSDSATYEQYF
.	.	TRBV29-1	TRBJ1-2	TGCAGCTTGTCCGGGGACTATGGCTACACCTTC	CSLSGDYGYTF
TRBD2	.	TRBV7-2	TRBJ2-1	TGTGCCAGCAGCCGACTGACTAGCGGGAGGGCACGGGAGCAGTTCTTC	CASSRLTSGRAREQFF
.	many	TRBV20-1	TRBJ2-7	TGCAGTGCTCTAGAGATAGGGACGTTCGGACCCTTC	CSALEIGTFGPF
.	few	TRBV19	TRBJ2-7	TGTGCCAGTAGTATCGCGGCAGGTGATTCCTACGAGCAGTACTTC	CASSIAAGDSYEQYF
.	few	TRBV19	TRBJ1-5	TGTGCCAGTAGTATGGGCCAGGGGCCATATCAGCCCCAGCATTTT	CASSMGQGPYQPQHF
.	few	TRBV7-8	TRBJ1-4	TGTGCCAGCAGCTTAGATCCTTATGCAACTAATGAAAAACTGTTTTTT	CASSLDPYATNEKLFF
TRBD1	.	TRBV20-1	TRBJ1-2	TGCAGTGCTAGGGACCCGACAGGGTATGGCTACACCTTC	CSARDPTGYGYTF
TRBD1	many	TRBV6-5	TRBJ2-2	TGTGCCAGCCGTGTTGGGGACAGGGGTGTCGGGGAGCTGTTTTTT	CASRVGDRGVGELFF
TRBD1	.	TRBV28	TRBJ1-2	TGTGCCAGCAGTTCCAACGATTGGACAGGGCGAATTTATGGCTACACCTTC	CASSSNDWTGRIYGYTF
.	.	TRBV6-2/TRBV6-3	TRBJ2-5	TGTGCCAGCACCGATTTGGGACTCCAGACCCAGTACTTC	CASTDLGLQTQYF
.	.	TRBV10-3	TRBJ2-6	TGTGCCAGTAGTATAGACGCGGGCGTTGGGGCCGACGTCCTGACTTTC	CASSIDAGVGADVLTF
TRBD1	many	TRBV5-1	TRBJ1-1	TGCGCCAGCAGCTTGTCCGGGACAGGGGTTACTGAAGCTTTCTTT	CASSLSGTGVTEAFF
TRBD2	.	TRBV20-1	TRBJ2-1	TGCAGTGCCGCGAATCCATCTAGCGGGAAAGTGGATGAGCAGTTCTTC	CSAANPSSGKVDEQFF